A selection of T cell receptor beta chains follows, all from one sample in a study of shared clonotypes between healthy human individuals. The assay was immunoSEQ multiplex PCR, and TCRdb's table has in-frame clones only and misses some. Among about 320,000 clones listed, around nine tenths were seen once. Sequences were obtained from memory CD8+ T cells sorted from blood. Source of these receptors: a man younger than 30 in good health. Both conserved end residues are part of each CDR3. Each record gives: V gene, clone size, D gene, J gene, CDR3 DNA, CDR3 protein. The D gene is left open where the match is weak. Size values are once, few and many counts, or a class for expanded clones, and some rows have none.

TRBV29-1	.	TRBD1	TRBJ2-1	TGCAGCGTTGAAAGGATACCGGGACAGCTTTACAATGAGCAGTTCTTC	CSVERIPGQLYNEQFF
TRBV11-3	.	.	TRBJ1-6	TGTGCCAGCAGCTTAGGGCCGACTACACCCCTCCACTTT	CASSLGPTTPLHF
TRBV5-5	.	.	TRBJ2-7	TGTGCCAGCAGCTTGGTTTGGGCCTCCTACGAGCAGTACTTC	CASSLVWASYEQYF
TRBV7-9	.	.	TRBJ2-5	TGTGCCAGCAGCTCCCAAAGGGAGACCCAGTACTTC	CASSSQRETQYF
TRBV5-5	many	TRBD1	TRBJ1-2	TGTGCCAGCAGCACCTCGGACAGGACTAACTATGGCTACACCTTC	CASSTSDRTNYGYTF
TRBV7-9	.	TRBD1	TRBJ1-2	TGTGCCAGCAGCCAAACTCTCCTACAGGGGAGCTATGGCTACACCTTC	CASSQTLLQGSYGYTF
TRBV2	.	.	TRBJ1-1	TGTGCCAGCAGTGAGGGGCGACTGAACACTGAAGCTTTCTTT	CASSEGRLNTEAFF
TRBV7-8	.	TRBD1	TRBJ1-5	TGTGCCAGCAGCACATCCGGGACAGGGGGCAATCAGCCCCAGCATTTT	CASSTSGTGGNQPQHF
TRBV4-3	few	.	TRBJ1-6	TGCGCCAGCAGCCAAGATCTGCGCTCCTATAATTCACCCCTCCACTTT	CASSQDLRSYNSPLHF
TRBV14	.	TRBD2	TRBJ2-2	TGTGCCAGCAGCCAAGAGATAGGGAGGGGCACCGGGGAGCTGTTTTTT	CASSQEIGRGTGELFF
TRBV6-5	.	.	TRBJ2-5	TGTGCCAGCAGTTACTCGCCGGGGAGTTACCAAGAGACCCAGTACTTC	CASSYSPGSYQETQYF
TRBV5-6	.	TRBD2	TRBJ2-1	TGTGCCAGCAGCCCGGGACTAGCGGCTGGGAATGAGCAGTTCTTC	CASSPGLAAGNEQFF
TRBV7-9	.	.	TRBJ1-1	TGTGCCAGCAGCTTTATGGAACCTGAAGCTTTCTTT	CASSFMEPEAFF
TRBV27	.	.	TRBJ2-7	TGTGCCAGCAACGTACAGGGGGGGTACGACGAGCAGTACTTC	CASNVQGGYDEQYF
TRBV2	.	TRBD1	TRBJ1-1	TGTGCCACCACCTGGACAGGGAGCACTGAAGCTTTCTTT	CATTWTGSTEAFF
TRBV27	.	.	TRBJ2-7	TGTGCCAGCAGTCCTTACAGGGACGATCCCTACGAGCAGTACTTC	CASSPYRDDPYEQYF
TRBV6-5	few	TRBD2	TRBJ2-1	TGTGCCAGCAGTTTTGGACTAGTCGGCAATGAGCAGTTCTTC	CASSFGLVGNEQFF
TRBV7-9	once	.	TRBJ2-7	TGTGCCAGCAGCTTAGTGCTTGGCTACGAGCAGTACTTC	CASSLVLGYEQYF
TRBV28	.	TRBD1	TRBJ1-6	TGTGCCAGCACCTGGGACAGGTGGGCACCCCTCCACTTT	CASTWDRWAPLHF
TRBV10-3	.	.	TRBJ2-2	TGTGCCATCAGGGACCCGAACACCGGGGAGCTGTTTTTT	CAIRDPNTGELFF
TRBV9	.	.	TRBJ1-5	TGTGCCAGCAGCGTAGCAGGGGAGATGGATCAGCCCCAGCATTTT	CASSVAGEMDQPQHF
TRBV6-1	.	.	TRBJ1-4	TGTGCCAGCAGTGAGGCCCCTAATGAAAAACTGTTTTTT	CASSEAPNEKLFF
TRBV10-3	.	.	TRBJ2-7	TGTGCCATCAGTGAGTCGAGGGCAGATTCCTACGAGCAGTACTTC	CAISESRADSYEQYF
TRBV27	.	.	TRBJ2-5	TGTGCCAGCAGTTTATCTGGGGTGGATACCCAGTACTTC	CASSLSGVDTQYF
TRBV28	.	.	TRBJ2-7	TGTGCCAGCAGTTTATTTTTGGAGGTCTTCCCCCGAGACATTTTCTACGAGCAGTACTTC	CASSLFLEVFPRDIFYEQYF
TRBV25-1	.	TRBD2	TRBJ2-3	TGTGCCAGCAGCCAACAGGGACTAGCGGACTTCACAGATACGCAGTATTTT	CASSQQGLADFTDTQYF
TRBV4-1	once	.	TRBJ2-5	TGCGCCAGCAGCCAAGACCAAGAGACCCAGTACTTC	CASSQDQETQYF
TRBV7-8	.	TRBD1	TRBJ1-2	TGTGCCAGCAGCTCCCCGAGACAGGGCTCTAACTATGGCTACACCTTC	CASSSPRQGSNYGYTF
TRBV30	.	TRBD1	TRBJ2-5	TGTGCCTGGAGCCATGGGACAGGGTGGGAGACCCAGTACTTC	CAWSHGTGWETQYF
TRBV7-8	.	.	TRBJ2-7	TGTGCCAGCAGCTTAAAATTGGGCCAAAGCTACGAGCAGTACTTC	CASSLKLGQSYEQYF
TRBV29-1	.	.	TRBJ1-1	TGCAGCGTTGACTGGGGGAACACTGAAGCTTTCTTT	CSVDWGNTEAFF
TRBV10-1	.	TRBD1	TRBJ1-5	TGCGCCAGCAGCGGACAGGGAGCTCAGCCCCAGCATTTT	CASSGQGAQPQHF
TRBV27	.	TRBD1	TRBJ1-5	TGTGCCAGCAGTCTAACAGGGGGCCGGAGCAATCAGCCCCAGCATTTT	CASSLTGGRSNQPQHF
TRBV7-9	.	.	TRBJ2-7	TGTGCCAGCAGCTTAGTAGTGGACCTAACCTACGAGCAGTACTTC	CASSLVVDLTYEQYF
TRBV7-8	once	TRBD2	TRBJ2-1	TGTGCCAGCAGCTTGAGCGGTAGCGGGGGCAATGAGCAGTTCTTC	CASSLSGSGGNEQFF
TRBV7-8	.	TRBD1	TRBJ1-2	TGTGCCAGCAGCTTAGAGACAGGGAACTATGGCTACACCTTC	CASSLETGNYGYTF
TRBV28	.	TRBD2	TRBJ2-3	TGTGCCAGCAGTTGGACTAGCGGAGCCACAGATACGCAGTATTTT	CASSWTSGATDTQYF
TRBV7-9	.	.	TRBJ2-1	TGTGCCAGCAGCTTCCCCCGGACTTGGCTGAACGATGAGCAGTTCTTC	CASSFPRTWLNDEQFF
TRBV29-1	.	TRBD2	TRBJ2-2	TGCAGCGTTGAACTAGCGGGGGGCGGGAACACCGGGGAGCTGTTTTTT	CSVELAGGGNTGELFF
TRBV27	.	TRBD1	TRBJ2-7	TGTGCCAGCAGTCTCTCACCGGCGACAGGGTCCTACGAGCAGTACTTC	CASSLSPATGSYEQYF
TRBV6-5	.	.	TRBJ2-7	TGTGCCAGCAGTCCTGGACTGCGGAGCTCCTACGAGCAGTACTTC	CASSPGLRSSYEQYF
TRBV30	.	.	TRBJ1-6	TGTGCCTGGAGTAATGAGGGGGAGGGTAATTCACCCCTCCACTTT	CAWSNEGEGNSPLHF
TRBV14	.	TRBD1	TRBJ2-7	TGTGCCAGCAGCCGCCAGTCCGGGACAGGGTTTTACGAGCAGTACTTC	CASSRQSGTGFYEQYF
TRBV5-1	.	TRBD2	TRBJ2-7	TGCGCCAGCAGCACCGGGACTACCTACGAGCAGTACTTC	CASSTGTTYEQYF
TRBV28	.	TRBD1	TRBJ2-5	TGTGCCAGCAGAGGATCTACAGGGGGCGGGGAGACCCAGTACTTC	CASRGSTGGGETQYF
TRBV9	.	.	TRBJ1-5	TGTGCCAGCAGTCCGGGGGGGAGCAATCAGCCCCAGCATTTT	CASSPGGSNQPQHF
TRBV6-5	.	.	TRBJ2-1	TGTGCCAGCAGTTACTCGAATATGAATGAGCAGTTCTTC	CASSYSNMNEQFF
TRBV5-4	.	.	TRBJ1-6	TGTGCCAGCTCTATAGAAGGTGCCCTCCACTTT	CASSIEGALHF
TRBV30	few	.	TRBJ2-1	TGTGCCTGGAGTGGCTGGACCAATACAGACGAGCAGTTCTTC	CAWSGWTNTDEQFF
TRBV15	.	TRBD1	TRBJ1-4	TGTGCCACCAGCATCACAACAGGGGCAACTAATGAAAAACTGTTTTTT	CATSITTGATNEKLFF
TRBV11-2	.	.	TRBJ2-5	TGTGCCAGCAGCTCCTTCGGACAGTACCAAGAGACCCAGTACTTC	CASSSFGQYQETQYF
TRBV30	.	.	TRBJ2-2	TGTGCTTATAAGCCGGAGAACACCGGGGAGCTGTTTTTT	CAYKPENTGELFF
TRBV27	.	.	TRBJ1-2	TGTGCCAGCAGTATATCGGTCCTCTATGGCTACACCTTC	CASSISVLYGYTF
TRBV28	.	.	TRBJ2-7	TGTGCCAGCAGTAACCGGGACTCTAATTCGTTTGAGCAGTACTTC	CASSNRDSNSFEQYF